These 20 T cell receptor beta chains were sequenced from one sample in a study of shared clonotypes between healthy human individuals (dated by TCRdb to the early 2020s). The library relied on the immunoSEQ multiplex PCR assay. What TCRdb holds here is the immuneACCESS table cut down to in-frame rearrangements. Part of the clones is not present; checked against another copy, under half of the missing clones reflect an unresolved V gene, and the others are unexplained. The sample contains around 600,000 clones, approximately 97% of them found a single time. The leading ten clones occupy about 0.06% of the sample. The sample comprised naive CD4+ T cells sorted from blood. Reading the label with the study, this specimen's cell subset or site is: CD45RA+ positively selected. The source is a woman in her 30s in good health.

J is TRBJ1-2 and V is TRBV5-6; 7 nucleotides match TRBD1. From germline, CDR1 is SGHDT and CDR2 YYEEEE. CDR3 size: 13 residues. With 2 bases clipped from V and 8 bases from J, the junction kept 6 bases outside the gene matches. The CDR3 DNA reads as TGTGCCAGCAGCTTAGGACAGGACGCGGGCTACACCTTC. Residues: CASSLGQDAGYTF.

The genes are TRBV29-1 and TRBJ2-2, with D maybe TRBD1 (7 bases). The CDR3 has 13 residues. Germline assignment: CDR1 SQVTM and CDR2 ANQGSEA. V lost 6 bases, J lost 5 bases, and 13 bases lay in between. Here the CDR3 DNA reads TGCAGCGTCAGGGGGAGGATGACCGGGGAGCTGTTTTTT. Translated, it gives CSVRGRMTGELFF.

V gene TRBV10-1 combines with J gene TRBJ2-2; no reliable D call. There are 12 residues in the CDR3. V lost 4 bases, J lost 4 bases, and 4 bases lay in between. In germline, CDR1 is WNHNN, CDR2 SYGVQD (reference sequence). CDR3: CASSGPTGELFF. CDR3 coding DNA: TGCGCCAGCAGTGGCCCCACCGGGGAGCTGTTTTTT.

Only one count was recorded for this clone. The chain couples TRBV9 to TRBJ2-2, with D unresolved. CDR3 size: 13 residues. Between the trimmed V and J ends, which lost 4 bases and 6 bases, there was a span of 10 bases. Germline-derived CDR1 and CDR2 are SGDLS and YYNGEE. CDR3 DNA: TGTGCCAGCAGCCGAATTAAGGCCGGGGAGCTGTTTTTT. Translating it yields CASSRIKAGELFF.

The chain is built from TRBV5-1 and TRBJ2-7; 11 bases map to TRBD2. Germline CDR1 reads SGHRS; CDR2 reads YFSETQ. CDR3 length: 17 residues. J was trimmed by 3 bases and V by 2 bases; bases with no gene match: 10. The CDR3: CASSLLAGGPSLYEQYF. The CDR3, as DNA: TGCGCCAGCAGCTTATTAGCGGGAGGGCCCTCCCTCTACGAGCAGTACTTC. Combining the CDR3 with reference TRBV5-1 and TRBJ2-7 gives the whole variable domain KAGVTQTPRYLIKTRGQQVTLSCSPISGHRSVSWYQQTPGQGLQFLFEYFSETQRNKGNFPGRFSGRQFSNSRSEMNVSTLELGDSALYLCASSLLAGGPSLYEQYFGPGTRLTVT.

The V call is TRBV28, the J call TRBJ2-7; D remains unclear. Germline CDR1 and CDR2: MDHEN and SYDVKM. V was shortened by 4 bases and J by 6 bases, with 16 bases between the two germline ends. There are 14 residues in the CDR3. Here the CDR3 reads CASSWARLTGEQYF. The CDR3 bases are TGTGCCAGCAGTTGGGCCCGACTGACGGGCGAGCAGTACTTC.

The chain is built from TRBV5-6 and TRBJ1-3; 7 bases are a match to TRBD1. The CDR3 length is 18 residues. V lost 4 bases to trimming and J lost 0 bases; unmatched junction nucleotides: 13. In germline, CDR1 is SGHDT, CDR2 YYEEEE. The CDR3 sequence: CASSSGPQGPISGNTIYF. The CDR3 nucleotides read TGTGCCAGCAGCAGCGGTCCACAGGGGCCCATCTCTGGAAACACCATATATTTT.

V is TRBV5-5 and J is TRBJ1-2; D remains ambiguous. V was trimmed by 4 bases and J by 3 bases, leaving 13 bases between them. The CDR3 spans 14 residues. CDR1 and CDR2 (germline): SGHKS, YYEKEE (reference sequence). CDR3 in DNA: TGTGCCAGCAGCGGGCTCGGTGTTGACTATGGCTACACCTTC. It is translated as CASSGLGVDYGYTF.

V usage is TRBV9 and J usage is TRBJ2-5, with a tentative D call TRBD2 (5 bases). Deletions cut 0 bases from V and 11 bases from J, with 17 bases between. The CDR3 sequence is 14 residues long. CDR1 and CDR2 from the germline V gene are SGDLS and YYNGEE. CDR3 sequence: CASSVAGGRTEQYF. The CDR3 coding sequence is TGTGCCAGCAGCGTAGCCGGAGGACGGACGGAGCAGTACTTC.

CDR3 nucleotide sequence: TGTGCCATCAGCGCGGGACAGGGCTTCCGCGGCTACACCTTC. Its protein product is CAISAGQGFRGYTF. The genes are TRBV10-3 and TRBJ1-2, with TRBD1 identical over 9 bases. Germline lookup yields CDR1 ENHRY and CDR2 SYGVKD. J lost 8 bases, V lost 6 bases, and 10 bases had no gene match. CDR3 length: 14 amino acids.

This chain connects TRBV21-1 to TRBJ2-7; the table assigns TRBD2, which was not confirmed against the DNA. TRBV21-1 is shown as a pseudogene. The CDR3 extends over 17 amino acids. The DNA for the CDR3 is TGTGCCAGCAGCATAGGCCGGACTAGCGGGAATGGCTACGAGCAGTACTTC. As protein: CASSIGRTSGNGYEQYF.

The J gene is TRBJ1-4, the V gene TRBV4-1, with a possible D match to TRBD1 (6 bases). Trimming shortened V by 2 bases and J by 1 base, and 11 bases separated the two germline ends. The CDR3 is made up of 16 amino acids. CDR1 MGHRA and CDR2 YSYEKL come from the germline V gene. The CDR3 protein is CASSQKGQKTNEKLFF. The CDR3 DNA is TGCGCCAGCAGCCAAAAAGGACAGAAAACTAATGAAAAACTGTTTTTT.

The J gene is TRBJ2-1, the V gene TRBV11-1; 12 positions agree with TRBD2. Germline-derived CDR1 and CDR2 are SGHAT and FQDESV (reference sequence). The CDR3 runs 17 residues. With V trimmed by 5 bases and J by 5 bases, 10 bases remained unmatched. In DNA form, the CDR3 reads TGTGCCAGCAGCATTCGAACTAGCGGGAGGTCGAACAATGAGCAGTTCTTC. It is translated as CASSIRTSGRSNNEQFF.

With respect to this clone: At the DNA level, this CDR3 is encoded by other sequences in the same sample as well. The chain has TRBV18 and TRBJ2-1, with TRBD1 matching 8 bases. J gave up 4 bases and V 3 bases, and 2 bases lay outside the gene matches. The CDR3 consists of 14 residues. Germline CDR1 is KGHSH and CDR2 is LQKENI. The DNA of the CDR3 is TGTGCCAGCTCACCGGGACAGGCGTACAATGAGCAGTTCTTC. As protein: CASSPGQAYNEQFF.

The chain has TRBV6-5 and TRBJ1-3; D is possibly TRBD1 (5 bases). V was clipped by 6 bases and J by 1 base, with 13 bases between them. This CDR3 region has 15 residues. The V gene's germline CDR1 is MNHEY and CDR2 SVGAGI. The CDR3 here is CASSGGAESGNTIYF. For the CDR3, the DNA is TGTGCCAGCAGCGGCGGGGCCGAGTCTGGAAACACCATATATTTT.

The chain joins TRBV28 to TRBJ1-1; D is ambiguous. V was shortened by 7 bases and J by 3 bases, with 9 bases between the two germline ends. The CDR3 runs to 12 residues. Germline loops: CDR1 MDHEN, CDR2 SYDVKM. CDR3 nucleotides: TGTGCCAGCACCGAACGGGACACTGAAGCTTTCTTT. As protein: CASTERDTEAFF.

This chain connects TRBV28 to TRBJ2-7; tentative D call: TRBD2 (6 bases). The CDR3 runs to 14 residues. Trimming took 6 bases from V and 4 from J, leaving 16 bases between them. CDR1 MDHEN and CDR2 SYDVKM come from the germline V gene. The CDR3 bases are TGTGCCAGCAGGGGAGGCCCCGTTAGGTACGAGCAGTACTTC. Amino acid sequence: CASRGGPVRYEQYF.

J is TRBJ2-3 and V is TRBV28, with 7 bases fitting TRBD2. Germline loops: CDR1 MDHEN, CDR2 SYDVKM. The CDR3 is 17 amino acids. Trimming took 6 bases from V and 0 from J; bases not matched to a gene: 12. CDR3 nucleotide sequence: TGTGCCAGCAGAAACCGCGAGCAGCGGGGTAGCACAGATACGCAGTATTTT. This translates into CASRNREQRGSTDTQYF. Full variable domain (rest looked up from reference TRBV28 and TRBJ2-3): DVKVTQSSRYLVKRTGEKVFLECVQDMDHENMFWYRQDPGLGLRLIYFSYDVKMKEKGDIPEGYSVSREKKERFSLILESASTNQTSMYLCASRNREQRGSTDTQYFGPGTRLTVL.

This clone was found a few times. This sequence joins TRBV18 and TRBJ1-5, with 7 bases aligning to TRBD1. The trim removed 3 bases at V and 6 bases at J, leaving 5 bases unmatched. This CDR3 spans 14 amino acids. Germline V gives CDR1 KGHSH, CDR2 LQKENI. The CDR3 nucleotides are TGTGCCAGCTCACCGGGAGGGGGCGGTCAGCCCCAGCATTTT. Its translation is CASSPGGGGQPQHF.

This sequence joins TRBV7-2 and TRBJ1-1; tentatively, D is TRBD1 (6 bases). The V gene's germline CDR1 is SGHTA and CDR2 FQGNSA. Trimming stripped 1 base from V and 2 bases from J, with 20 bases between. The CDR3 contains 18 residues. The DNA of the CDR3 is TGTGCCAGCAGCTTAGGTTTGGCTGACAGGAGGCGCAACACTGAAGCTTTCTTT. This translates into CASSLGLADRRRNTEAFF.